This T cell receptor beta chain originates from a study of blood T cell repertoires in COVID-19. About the study: Collection of acute and convalescent COVID-19 samples took place in the United States, Italy and Spain. The cDNA or gDNA used as material had been derived from T cells, B-cell-depleted T cells, or PBMCs.

In the study's own analysis: Scientists estimated how many nucleated cells there were by amplifying reference gene primers. Using immunoSEQ multiplex PCR, the repertoire was profiled, and TCRdb retains in-frame clones only, with some absent. V and J calls and clone size are copied from that table; D and trimming were computed from the DNA. Of about 60,000 clones listed, 80% to 90% are singletons. The sequenced sample consisted of peripheral blood. The sequence was collected from a man in his sixties with acute or convalescent COVID-19.

The CDR3 DNA reads TGTGCCAGCAGCTTTACAGGGTCGACTTCCACCGGGGAGCTGTTTTTT. It translates to CASSFTGSTSTGELFF. The chain couples TRBV7-6 to TRBJ2-2; D might be TRBD1 (6 bases). Germline-derived CDR1 and CDR2 are SGHVS and FNYEAQ. This CDR3 comprises 16 residues. Trimming took 3 bases from V and 4 from J, leaving 15 bases between them.